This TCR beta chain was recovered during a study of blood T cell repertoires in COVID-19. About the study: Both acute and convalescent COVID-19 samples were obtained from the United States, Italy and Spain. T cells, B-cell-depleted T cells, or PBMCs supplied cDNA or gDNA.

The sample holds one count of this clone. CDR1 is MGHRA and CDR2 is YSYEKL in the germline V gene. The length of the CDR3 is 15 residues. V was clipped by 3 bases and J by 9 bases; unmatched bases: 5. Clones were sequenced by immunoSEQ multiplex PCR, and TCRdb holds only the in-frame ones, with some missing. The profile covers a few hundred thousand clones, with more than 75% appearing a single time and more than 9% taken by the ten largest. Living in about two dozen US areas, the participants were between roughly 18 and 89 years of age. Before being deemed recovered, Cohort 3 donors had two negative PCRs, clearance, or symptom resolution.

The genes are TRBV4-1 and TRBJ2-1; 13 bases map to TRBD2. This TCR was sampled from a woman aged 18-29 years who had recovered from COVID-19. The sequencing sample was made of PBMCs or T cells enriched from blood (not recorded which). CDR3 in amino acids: CASSHRLAGGPEQFF. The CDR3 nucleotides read TGCGCCAGCAGCCACCGACTAGCGGGAGGTCCTGAGCAGTTCTTC.